What follows are 6 T cell receptor beta chains derived from one specimen sequenced in a study of blood T cell repertoires in COVID-19. The assay was immunoSEQ multiplex PCR, and TCRdb's table has in-frame clones only and misses some. The sample shows roughly 120,000 clones, 70% to 90% of them seen only once. The specimen was peripheral blood. The receptors derive from a woman between 50 and 59 years old with acute or convalescent COVID-19.

This chain links TRBV5-1 with TRBJ2-7; D might be TRBD2 (5 bases). V lost 3 bases and J lost 5, with 9 bases in between. This CDR3 is built from 12 residues. The germline V gene encodes CDR1 SGHRS and CDR2 YFSETQ. CDR3 in amino acids: CASSSGRNEQYF. The CDR3 bases are TGCGCCAGCAGCTCGGGAAGGAACGAGCAGTACTTC.

This clone was counted a single time. The gene calls are TRBV6-1 and TRBJ1-6, with no clear D. The CDR3 loop spans 14 amino acids. Looked up from germline, CDR1 is MNHNS and CDR2 is SASEGT. V lost 3 bases and J lost 4, with 7 bases in between. DNA of the CDR3: TGTGCCAGCAGTGAGTCAGTTTATAATTCACCCCTCCACTTT. Translated, it gives CASSESVYNSPLHF.

To note about this clone: No conserved phenylalanine or tryptophan is present at the end of the CDR3, so a read error is the likely explanation. The DNA is omitted, as the CDR3 cannot be located on it reliably, and the CDR3 follows TCRdb's listing. The V call is TRBV6-5, the J call TRBJ1-1. The germline V gene has CDR1 MNHEY and CDR2 SVGAGI. Termini included, the CDR3 measures 10 amino acids. This CDR3 is CASSSGRALP.

The J gene is TRBJ1-1, the V gene TRBV19; 8 nucleotides agree with TRBD1. Germline assignment: CDR1 LNHDA and CDR2 SQIVND (reference sequence). V trimming: 6 bases; J trimming: 5 bases; junction bases outside the gene matches: 5. The CDR3 runs 13 residues. CDR3 sequence reads: CASRGQERTEAFF. DNA for the CDR3: TGTGCCAGTAGGGGACAGGAGCGTACTGAAGCTTTCTTT.

The rearrangement links TRBV19 to TRBJ2-7; D is perhaps TRBD1 (6 bases). Germline V gene sequence: CDR1 LNHDA, CDR2 SQIVND (reference sequence). The germline V and J ends were trimmed by 3 bases and 0 bases, with 21 bases remaining between them. The CDR3 runs 18 residues. CDR3 loop: CASSISSSGHQSSYEQYF. CDR3 coding DNA: TGTGCCAGTAGTATTTCAAGCTCGGGACACCAGAGCTCCTACGAGCAGTACTTC.

The chain links TRBV9 to TRBJ2-7; 10 bases line up with TRBD2. The CDR3 contains 14 residues. The V segment lost 3 bases and the J segment 6 bases; nucleotides outside the gene matches: 6. Germline CDR1 is SGDLS and CDR2 is YYNGEE. CDR3 coding DNA: TGTGCCAGCAGCGCCCGGACTAGCGGCTCCGAGCAGTACTTC. Its translation: CASSARTSGSEQYF.